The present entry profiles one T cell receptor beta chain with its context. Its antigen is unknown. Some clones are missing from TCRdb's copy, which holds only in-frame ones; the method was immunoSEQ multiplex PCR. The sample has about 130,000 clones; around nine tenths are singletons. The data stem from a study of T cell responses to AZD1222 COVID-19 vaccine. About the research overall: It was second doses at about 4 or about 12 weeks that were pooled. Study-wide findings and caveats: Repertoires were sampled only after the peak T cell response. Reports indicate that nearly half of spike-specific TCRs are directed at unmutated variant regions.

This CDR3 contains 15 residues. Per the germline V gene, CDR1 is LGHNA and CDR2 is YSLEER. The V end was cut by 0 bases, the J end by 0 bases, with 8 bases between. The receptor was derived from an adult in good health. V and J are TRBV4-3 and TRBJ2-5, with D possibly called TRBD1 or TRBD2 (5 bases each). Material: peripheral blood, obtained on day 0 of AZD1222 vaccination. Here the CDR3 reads CASSQDRGYQETQYF. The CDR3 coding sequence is TGCGCCAGCAGCCAAGATCGGGGCTACCAAGAGACCCAGTACTTC.